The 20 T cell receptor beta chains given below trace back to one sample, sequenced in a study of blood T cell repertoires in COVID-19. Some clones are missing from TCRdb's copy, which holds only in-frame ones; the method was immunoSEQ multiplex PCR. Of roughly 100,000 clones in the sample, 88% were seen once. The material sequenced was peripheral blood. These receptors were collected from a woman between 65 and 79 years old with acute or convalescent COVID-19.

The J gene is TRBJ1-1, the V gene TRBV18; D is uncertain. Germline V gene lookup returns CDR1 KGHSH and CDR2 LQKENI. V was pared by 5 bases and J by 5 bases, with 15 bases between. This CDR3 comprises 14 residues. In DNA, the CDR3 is TGTGCCAGCTCATCTGTCCCAACGGGGACTGAAGCTTTCTTT. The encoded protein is CASSSVPTGTEAFF.

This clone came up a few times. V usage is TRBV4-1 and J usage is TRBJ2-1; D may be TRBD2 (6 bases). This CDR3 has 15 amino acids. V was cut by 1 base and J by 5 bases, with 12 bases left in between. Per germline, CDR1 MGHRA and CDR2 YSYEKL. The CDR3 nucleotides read TGCGCCAGCAGCCAAGGTGAATGGGGGGACAATGAGCAGTTCTTC. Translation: CASSQGEWGDNEQFF.

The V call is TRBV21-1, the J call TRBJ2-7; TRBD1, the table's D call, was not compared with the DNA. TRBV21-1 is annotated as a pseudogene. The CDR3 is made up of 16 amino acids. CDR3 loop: CASSKSRRGQSYEQYF. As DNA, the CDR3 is TGTGCCAGCAGCAAATCTCGACGGGGACAGTCCTACGAGCAGTACTTC.

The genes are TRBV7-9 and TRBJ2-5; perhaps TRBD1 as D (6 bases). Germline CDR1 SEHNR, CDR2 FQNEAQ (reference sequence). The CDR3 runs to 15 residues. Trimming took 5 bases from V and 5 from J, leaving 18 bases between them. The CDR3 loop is CASSPGQAGRETQYF. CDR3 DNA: TGTGCCAGCAGCCCGGGACAAGCAGGCAGGGAGACCCAGTACTTC.

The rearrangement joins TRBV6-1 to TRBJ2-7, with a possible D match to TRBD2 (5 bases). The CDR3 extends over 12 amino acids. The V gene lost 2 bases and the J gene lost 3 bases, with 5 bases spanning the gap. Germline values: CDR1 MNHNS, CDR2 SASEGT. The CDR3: CASSERGYEQYF. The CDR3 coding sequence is TGTGCCAGCAGTGAACGGGGCTACGAGCAGTACTTC.

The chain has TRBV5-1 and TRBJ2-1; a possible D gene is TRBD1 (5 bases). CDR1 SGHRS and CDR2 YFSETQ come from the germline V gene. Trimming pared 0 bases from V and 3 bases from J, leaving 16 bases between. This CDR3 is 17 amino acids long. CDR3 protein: CASSLGQGPRNYNEQFF. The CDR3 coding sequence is TGCGCCAGCAGCTTGGGGCAGGGCCCTAGGAACTACAATGAGCAGTTCTTC.

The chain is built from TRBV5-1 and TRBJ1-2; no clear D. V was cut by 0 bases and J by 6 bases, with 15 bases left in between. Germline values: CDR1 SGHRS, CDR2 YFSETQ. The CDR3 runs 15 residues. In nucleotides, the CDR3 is TGCGCCAGCAGCTTGGGTGGCAGGCGAGAAGATGGCTACACCTTC. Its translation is CASSLGGRREDGYTF.

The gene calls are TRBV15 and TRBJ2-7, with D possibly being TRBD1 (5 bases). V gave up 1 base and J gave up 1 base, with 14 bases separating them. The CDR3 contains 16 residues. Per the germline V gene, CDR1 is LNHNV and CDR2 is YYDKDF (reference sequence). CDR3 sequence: CATSRARAGSSYEQYF. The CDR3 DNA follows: TGTGCCACCAGCAGAGCCAGGGCAGGGTCTTCCTACGAGCAGTACTTC.

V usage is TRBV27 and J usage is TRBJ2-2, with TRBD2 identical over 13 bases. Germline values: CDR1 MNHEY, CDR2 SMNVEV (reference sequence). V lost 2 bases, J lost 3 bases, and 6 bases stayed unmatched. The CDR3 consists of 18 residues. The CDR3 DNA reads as TGTGCCAGCAGTTTAAAGGGGACTAGCGGGACCTACACCGGGGAGCTGTTTTTT. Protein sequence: CASSLKGTSGTYTGELFF.

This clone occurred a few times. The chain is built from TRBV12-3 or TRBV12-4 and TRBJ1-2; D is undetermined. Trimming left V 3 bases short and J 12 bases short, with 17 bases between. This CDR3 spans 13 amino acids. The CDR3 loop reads CASSFNPATKNTF. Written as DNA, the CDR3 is TGTGCCAGCAGTTTTAATCCAGCTACTAAGAACACCTTC.

CDR3 coding DNA: TGTGCCAGCAGCTTAGGGCGACAGACCACAGATACGCAGTATTTT. It specifies CASSLGRQTTDTQYF. The chain recombines TRBV7-3 with TRBJ2-3, with a weak D call TRBD1 (5 bases). Germline V gene sequence: CDR1 SGHTA, CDR2 FQGTGA. This CDR3 comprises 15 residues. V shed 2 bases and J shed 2 bases, with 11 bases lying between them.

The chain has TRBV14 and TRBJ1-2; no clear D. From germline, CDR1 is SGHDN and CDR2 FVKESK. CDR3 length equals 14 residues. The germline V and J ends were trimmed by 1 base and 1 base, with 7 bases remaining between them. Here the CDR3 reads CASSQVRLNYGYTF. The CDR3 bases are TGTGCCAGCAGCCAAGTTCGTCTTAACTATGGCTACACCTTC.

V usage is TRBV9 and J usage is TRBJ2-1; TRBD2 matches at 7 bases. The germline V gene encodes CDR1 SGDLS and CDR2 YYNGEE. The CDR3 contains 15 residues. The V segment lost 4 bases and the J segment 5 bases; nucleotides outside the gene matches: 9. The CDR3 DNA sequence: TGTGCCAGCAGCCCCCACGGGACTACCCACAATGAGCAGTTCTTC. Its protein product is CASSPHGTTHNEQFF.

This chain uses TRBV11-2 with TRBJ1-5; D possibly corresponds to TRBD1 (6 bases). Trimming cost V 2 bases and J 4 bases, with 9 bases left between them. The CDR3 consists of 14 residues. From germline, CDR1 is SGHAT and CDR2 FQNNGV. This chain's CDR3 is CASSLTRGNQPQHF. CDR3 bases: TGTGCCAGCAGCTTAACGAGGGGGAATCAGCCCCAGCATTTT.

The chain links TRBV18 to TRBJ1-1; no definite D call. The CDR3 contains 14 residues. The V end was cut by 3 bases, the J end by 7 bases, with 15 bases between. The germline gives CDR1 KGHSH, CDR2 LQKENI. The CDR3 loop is CASSPIGGGFEAFF. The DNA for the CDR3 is TGTGCCAGCTCACCGATTGGTGGCGGCTTTGAAGCTTTCTTT.

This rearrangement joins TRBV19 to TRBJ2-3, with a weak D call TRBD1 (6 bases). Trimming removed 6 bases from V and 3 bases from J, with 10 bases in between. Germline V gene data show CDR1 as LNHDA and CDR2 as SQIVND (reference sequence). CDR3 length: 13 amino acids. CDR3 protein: CASRGGRTDTQYF. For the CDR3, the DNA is TGTGCCAGTAGAGGGGGACGGACAGATACGCAGTATTTT.

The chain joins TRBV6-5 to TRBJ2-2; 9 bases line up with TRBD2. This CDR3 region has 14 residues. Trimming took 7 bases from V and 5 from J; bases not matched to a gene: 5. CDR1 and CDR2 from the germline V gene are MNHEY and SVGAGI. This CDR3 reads CASTFAGGTGELFF. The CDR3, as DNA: TGTGCCAGCACCTTTGCGGGGGGGACCGGGGAGCTGTTTTTT.

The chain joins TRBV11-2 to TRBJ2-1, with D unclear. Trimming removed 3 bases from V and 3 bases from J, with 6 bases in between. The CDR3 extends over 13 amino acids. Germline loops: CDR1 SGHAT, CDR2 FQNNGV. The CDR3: CASSFAVYNEQFF. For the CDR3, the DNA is TGTGCCAGCAGCTTCGCGGTCTACAATGAGCAGTTCTTC.

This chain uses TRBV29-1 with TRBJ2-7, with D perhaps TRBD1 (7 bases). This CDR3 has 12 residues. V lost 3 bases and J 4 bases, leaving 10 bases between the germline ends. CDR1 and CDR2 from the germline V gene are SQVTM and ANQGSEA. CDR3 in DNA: TGCAGCGTTGACCAGGGGGGATACGAGCAGTACTTC. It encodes CSVDQGGYEQYF.

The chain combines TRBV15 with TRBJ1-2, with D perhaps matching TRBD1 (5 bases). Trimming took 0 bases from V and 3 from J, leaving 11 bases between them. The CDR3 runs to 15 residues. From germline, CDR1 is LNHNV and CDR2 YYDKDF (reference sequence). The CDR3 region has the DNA TGTGCCACCAGCAGAGACCGCAGGGAGGACTATGGCTACACCTTC. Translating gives CATSRDRREDYGYTF. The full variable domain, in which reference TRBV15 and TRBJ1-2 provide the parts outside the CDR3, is DAMVIQNPRYQVTQFGKPVTLSCSQTLNHNVMYWYQQKSSQAPKLLFHYYDKDFNNEADTPDNFQSRRPNTSFCFLDIRSPGLGDTAMYLCATSRDRREDYGYTFGSGTRLTVV.